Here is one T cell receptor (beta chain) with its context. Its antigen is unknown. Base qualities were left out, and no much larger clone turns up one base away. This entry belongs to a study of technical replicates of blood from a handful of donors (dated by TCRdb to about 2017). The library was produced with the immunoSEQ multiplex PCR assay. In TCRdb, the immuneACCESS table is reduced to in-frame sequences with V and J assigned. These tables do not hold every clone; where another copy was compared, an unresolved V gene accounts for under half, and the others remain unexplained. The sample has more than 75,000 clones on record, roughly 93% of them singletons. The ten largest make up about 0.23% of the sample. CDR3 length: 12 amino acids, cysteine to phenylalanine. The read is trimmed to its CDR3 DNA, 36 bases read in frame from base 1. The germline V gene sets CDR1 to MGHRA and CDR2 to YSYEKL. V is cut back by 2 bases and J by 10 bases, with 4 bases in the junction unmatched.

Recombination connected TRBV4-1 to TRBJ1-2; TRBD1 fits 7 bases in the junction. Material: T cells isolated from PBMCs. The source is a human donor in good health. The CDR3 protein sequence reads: CASSQIQGDYTF. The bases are TGCGCCAGCAGCCAAATTCAGGGGGACTACACCTTC.